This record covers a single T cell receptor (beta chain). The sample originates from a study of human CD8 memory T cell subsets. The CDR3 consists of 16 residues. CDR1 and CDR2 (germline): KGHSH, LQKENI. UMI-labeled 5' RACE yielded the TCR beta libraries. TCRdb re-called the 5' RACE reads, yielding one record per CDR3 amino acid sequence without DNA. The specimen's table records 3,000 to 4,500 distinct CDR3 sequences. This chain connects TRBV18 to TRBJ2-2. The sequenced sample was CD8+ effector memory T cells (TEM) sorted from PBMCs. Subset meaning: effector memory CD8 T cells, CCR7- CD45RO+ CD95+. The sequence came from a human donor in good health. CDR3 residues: CASSPPTKANTGELFF.